This T cell receptor (beta chain) was captured by sequencing in a study of blood T cell repertoires in COVID-19. As for the study in general: Acute and convalescent COVID-19 specimens originated in the United States, Italy and Spain.

Original methodology: Quantification of nucleated cells was approximated via reference gene primer amplification. The method was immunoSEQ multiplex PCR; TCRdb's version includes in-frame clones alone and lacks a portion of them. Clone size and the V and J calls come from that table; the DNA yielded D and trimming. The sample holds around 180,000 clones, around 67% seen once. This CDR3 contains 14 residues. Germline V CDR1 and CDR2: SEHNR, FQNEAQ (reference sequence). Trimming removed 5 bases from V and 7 bases from J, with 15 bases in between. Input material: peripheral blood. The sequence was obtained from an elderly woman with acute or convalescent COVID-19. This chain links TRBV7-9 with TRBJ1-5; possibly TRBD1 for D (6 bases). CDR3 DNA sequence: TGTGCCAGCAGCCTTGGGGGACATCTCCAGCCCCAGCATTTT. Translation gives CASSLGGHLQPQHF.